This is a list of T cell receptor beta chains from one sample in a study of control samples from healthy donors and cancer patients. TCRdb keeps only in-frame clones here, not all; method: immunoSEQ multiplex PCR. This table holds roughly 95,000 clones, roughly 90% found once. The sample consisted of blood. These TCRs come from a human donor in good health. The donor label of this sample is uncertain. The CDR3 runs from the conserved cysteine through the conserved F or W. A D gene is named only where the DNA matches it firmly. Clone size appears in some rows only: once, few, many, or a class for an expanded clone.

len: 15
abundance: -
v_gene: TRBV6-2/TRBV6-3
d_gene: TRBD1
j_gene: TRBJ1-6
CDR3nt: TGTGCCAGCAGCCCCCAGGGGGCGCGGAATTCACCCCTCCACTTT
CDR3aa: CASSPQGARNSPLHF

len: 13
abundance: -
v_gene: TRBV2
d_gene: -
j_gene: TRBJ2-7
CDR3nt: TGTGCCAGCGGGACCCAGGGCGGGTACGAGCAGTACTTC
CDR3aa: CASGTQGGYEQYF

len: 12
abundance: -
v_gene: TRBV19
d_gene: -
j_gene: TRBJ1-3
CDR3nt: TGTGCCAGTACGACAGAGGGAAACACCATATATTTT
CDR3aa: CASTTEGNTIYF

len: 14
abundance: -
v_gene: TRBV4-3
d_gene: -
j_gene: TRBJ1-2
CDR3nt: TGCGCCAGCAGCCAAGAGGCAGGCCACTATGGCTACACCTTC
CDR3aa: CASSQEAGHYGYTF

len: 15
abundance: -
v_gene: TRBV6-6
d_gene: -
j_gene: TRBJ2-5
CDR3nt: TGTGCCAGCAGTTACGGCGCAGGACGAAAAGGGACCCAGTACTTC
CDR3aa: CASSYGAGRKGTQYF

len: 18
abundance: -
v_gene: TRBV5-1
d_gene: TRBD2
j_gene: TRBJ2-3
CDR3nt: TGCGCCAGCAGCTTGGAGGGTAGCGGGGGGTACAGCACAGATACGCAGTATTTT
CDR3aa: CASSLEGSGGYSTDTQYF

len: 14
abundance: few
v_gene: TRBV7-5
d_gene: -
j_gene: TRBJ1-6
CDR3nt: TGTGCCAGAAGCTATCAGGGGGTCCCCGAACCCCTCCACTTT
CDR3aa: CARSYQGVPEPLHF

len: 14
abundance: -
v_gene: TRBV5-6
d_gene: TRBD1
j_gene: TRBJ1-6
CDR3nt: TGTGCCAGCAGCTTGGGGGCAGGGGGCAAACCCCTCCACTTT
CDR3aa: CASSLGAGGKPLHF

len: 15
abundance: once
v_gene: TRBV7-3
d_gene: -
j_gene: TRBJ2-1
CDR3nt: TGTGCCAGCAGCCTCACACGAGGGGGTTACAATGAGCAGTTCTTC
CDR3aa: CASSLTRGGYNEQFF

len: 14
abundance: -
v_gene: TRBV2
d_gene: -
j_gene: TRBJ1-2
CDR3nt: TGTGCCAGCAGAGAACAAGGAAGCCTTTATGGCTACACCTTC
CDR3aa: CASREQGSLYGYTF

len: 15
abundance: -
v_gene: TRBV30
d_gene: -
j_gene: TRBJ1-2
CDR3nt: TGTGCCTGGAGTGTACGATATAGGGGGGCGGATGGCTACACCTTC
CDR3aa: CAWSVRYRGADGYTF

len: 14
abundance: -
v_gene: TRBV6-6
d_gene: -
j_gene: TRBJ1-6
CDR3nt: TGTGCCAGCAGTTACGGCCAGAATAATTCACCCCTCCACTTT
CDR3aa: CASSYGQNNSPLHF

len: 13
abundance: -
v_gene: TRBV6-5
d_gene: -
j_gene: TRBJ1-5
CDR3nt: TGTGCCAGCAGTTATAATGCCAATCAGCCCCAGCATTTT
CDR3aa: CASSYNANQPQHF

len: 13
abundance: -
v_gene: TRBV6-1
d_gene: TRBD1
j_gene: TRBJ2-5
CDR3nt: TGTGCCAGCAGTGAGCACAGGGGAGAGACCCAGTACTTC
CDR3aa: CASSEHRGETQYF

len: 17
abundance: -
v_gene: TRBV6-1
d_gene: -
j_gene: TRBJ1-6
CDR3nt: TGTGCCAGCAGTGAAATGAGCGGGGGCAGGAGTAATTCACCCCTCCACTTT
CDR3aa: CASSEMSGGRSNSPLHF

len: 14
abundance: -
v_gene: TRBV11-2
d_gene: TRBD2
j_gene: TRBJ2-3
CDR3nt: TGTGCCAGCAACCTAGCGGGGGCCACAGATACGCAGTATTTT
CDR3aa: CASNLAGATDTQYF

len: 14
abundance: -
v_gene: TRBV7-7
d_gene: TRBD1
j_gene: TRBJ2-2
CDR3nt: TGTGCTAGCAGCGCAGGGACAGGCGCCGGGGAGCTGTTTTTT
CDR3aa: CASSAGTGAGELFF

len: 18
abundance: -
v_gene: TRBV5-1
d_gene: TRBD2
j_gene: TRBJ2-1
CDR3nt: TGCGCCAGCAGCTTGGCCTTGGGGCGGGGGGGATCCTACAATGAGCAGTTCTTC
CDR3aa: CASSLALGRGGSYNEQFF

len: 15
abundance: -
v_gene: TRBV5-5
d_gene: -
j_gene: TRBJ1-5
CDR3nt: TGTGCCAGCAGCTTGGGGGGAGCCCTCAATCAGCCCCAGCATTTT
CDR3aa: CASSLGGALNQPQHF

len: 15
abundance: -
v_gene: TRBV9
d_gene: -
j_gene: TRBJ1-5
CDR3nt: TGTGCCAGCAGCGTAGGTGGGGATCCCCATCAGCCCCAGCATTTT
CDR3aa: CASSVGGDPHQPQHF

len: 11
abundance: -
v_gene: TRBV28
d_gene: -
j_gene: TRBJ1-6
CDR3nt: TGTGCCAGCAGTTGGGGTTCACCCCTCCACTTT
CDR3aa: CASSWGSPLHF

len: 15
abundance: few
v_gene: TRBV5-1
d_gene: TRBD1
j_gene: TRBJ2-7
CDR3nt: TGCGCCAGCAGCTTCGCAGGGGGAGTTTTCTACGAGCAGTACTTC
CDR3aa: CASSFAGGVFYEQYF

len: 15
abundance: -
v_gene: TRBV5-4
d_gene: TRBD2
j_gene: TRBJ2-3
CDR3nt: TGTGCCAGCAGCTCAACTAGCGGGGCCACAGATACGCAGTATTTT
CDR3aa: CASSSTSGATDTQYF

len: 14
abundance: -
v_gene: TRBV6-5
d_gene: TRBD1
j_gene: TRBJ1-6
CDR3nt: TGTGCCAGCAGTCGACAGGGGTTTAATTCACCCCTCCACTTT
CDR3aa: CASSRQGFNSPLHF

len: 13
abundance: once
v_gene: TRBV7-6
d_gene: -
j_gene: TRBJ1-4
CDR3nt: TGTGCCAGCAGAGAACAGTTTAATGAAAAACTGTTTTTT
CDR3aa: CASREQFNEKLFF

len: 17
abundance: -
v_gene: TRBV7-9
d_gene: -
j_gene: TRBJ2-2
CDR3nt: TGTGCCAGCAGCTTCATCGGCCTAACCCACTACACCGGGGAGCTGTTTTTT
CDR3aa: CASSFIGLTHYTGELFF

len: 16
abundance: few
v_gene: TRBV6-2/TRBV6-3
d_gene: TRBD2
j_gene: TRBJ2-1
CDR3nt: TGTGCCAGCAGTTACCCGCGGGGGGGGCCTCAGAATGAGCAGTTCTTC
CDR3aa: CASSYPRGGPQNEQFF

len: 15
abundance: -
v_gene: TRBV11-1
d_gene: -
j_gene: TRBJ2-1
CDR3nt: TGTGCCAGCAGCCCCGGTCCTTTGAGGAACAATGAGCAGTTCTTC
CDR3aa: CASSPGPLRNNEQFF

len: 13
abundance: -
v_gene: TRBV6-5
d_gene: -
j_gene: TRBJ2-5
CDR3nt: TGTGCCAGCAGTTACAATGGTAAAGAGACCCAGTACTTC
CDR3aa: CASSYNGKETQYF

len: 17
abundance: -
v_gene: TRBV24-1
d_gene: -
j_gene: TRBJ2-3
CDR3nt: TGTGCCACCAGTGATCCCGCTGCGCGGGGAGGCACAGATACGCAGTATTTT
CDR3aa: CATSDPAARGGTDTQYF

len: 13
abundance: -
v_gene: TRBV12-3/TRBV12-4
d_gene: TRBD1
j_gene: TRBJ1-2
CDR3nt: TGTGCCAGCAGCACAGGGGTAGACTATGGCTACACCTTC
CDR3aa: CASSTGVDYGYTF

len: 13
abundance: -
v_gene: TRBV6-2/TRBV6-3
d_gene: -
j_gene: TRBJ1-2
CDR3nt: TGTGCCAGCAGTTTGGACGGGAACTATGGCTACACCTTC
CDR3aa: CASSLDGNYGYTF

len: 15
abundance: -
v_gene: TRBV5-5
d_gene: -
j_gene: TRBJ2-7
CDR3nt: TGTGCCAGCAGCTTGGATCCTTCCCAGGGTTACGAGCAGTACTTC
CDR3aa: CASSLDPSQGYEQYF

len: 11
abundance: -
v_gene: TRBV2
d_gene: -
j_gene: TRBJ1-6
CDR3nt: TGTGCCAGCAACTATAATTCACCCCTCCACTTT
CDR3aa: CASNYNSPLHF

len: 17
abundance: -
v_gene: TRBV18
d_gene: -
j_gene: TRBJ2-6
CDR3nt: TGTGCCAGCTCACCCGGGACACCCAGCTCTGGGGCCAACGTCCTGACTTTC
CDR3aa: CASSPGTPSSGANVLTF

len: 9
abundance: -
v_gene: TRBV12-3/TRBV12-4
d_gene: -
j_gene: TRBJ1-1
CDR3nt: TGTGCCAGCAGTTTAGAAGCTTTCTTT
CDR3aa: CASSLEAFF

len: 16
abundance: -
v_gene: TRBV5-5
d_gene: -
j_gene: TRBJ2-2
CDR3nt: TGTGCCAGCAGCCTAAGAGGACAAGTGAACACCGGGGAGCTGTTTTTT
CDR3aa: CASSLRGQVNTGELFF

len: 15
abundance: -
v_gene: TRBV6-6
d_gene: -
j_gene: TRBJ1-1
CDR3nt: TGTGCCAGCAGTTTTCCGGGGGAGATGAACACTGAAGCTTTCTTT
CDR3aa: CASSFPGEMNTEAFF

len: 13
abundance: -
v_gene: TRBV2
d_gene: -
j_gene: TRBJ1-2
CDR3nt: TGTGCCAGCAGCCCAAAGGATTCCTATGGCTACACCTTC
CDR3aa: CASSPKDSYGYTF

len: 16
abundance: -
v_gene: TRBV5-1
d_gene: -
j_gene: TRBJ1-6
CDR3nt: TGCGCCAGCAGTGGAGGTGGTGATTCCTATAATTCACCCCTCCACTTT
CDR3aa: CASSGGGDSYNSPLHF